This T cell receptor beta chain comes out of a study of cytomegalovirus exposure and HLA in healthy donors. This CDR3 is built from 15 residues. Germline loops: CDR1 LNHDA, CDR2 SQIVND (reference sequence). With 4 bases removed from V and 7 bases from J, the gap between germline ends came to 19 bases. Overall study findings and caveats: There were reportedly fewer N-insertions in an Asian-associated ancestry cluster than the roughly 670-donor mean, in a later analysis. As was reported, the HLA-A and HLA-B alleles of most subjects were accurately predicted from TCR beta sequences. In a later analysis, V- and J-gene trimming of beta chains associated with a DCLRE1C missense variant, replicated independently.

A word on this clone: Its target is not known.

Primers: 60 Vbeta forward and 13 Jbeta reverse. Generated by immunoSEQ multiplex PCR, the TCRdb table keeps only in-frame clones and is missing some. The sample carries approximately 180,000 clones, about four fifths recorded once. The V and J genes are TRBV19 and TRBJ1-2; the D gene is possibly TRBD1 (6 bases). Sequenced sample: PBMCs. This TCR derives from a male donor in good health and CMV-seronegative. The CDR3 sequence: CASSTTITGISGYTF. The CDR3 DNA sequence: TGTGCCAGTAGTACAACTATAACAGGGATCAGTGGCTACACCTTC. The variable domain in full, with the rest retrieved from reference TRBV19 and TRBJ1-2, is DGGITQSPKYLFRKEGQNVTLSCEQNLNHDAMYWYRQDPGQGLRLIYYSQIVNDFQKGDIAEGYSVSREKKESFPLTVTSAQKNPTAFYLCASSTTITGISGYTFGSGTRLTVV.